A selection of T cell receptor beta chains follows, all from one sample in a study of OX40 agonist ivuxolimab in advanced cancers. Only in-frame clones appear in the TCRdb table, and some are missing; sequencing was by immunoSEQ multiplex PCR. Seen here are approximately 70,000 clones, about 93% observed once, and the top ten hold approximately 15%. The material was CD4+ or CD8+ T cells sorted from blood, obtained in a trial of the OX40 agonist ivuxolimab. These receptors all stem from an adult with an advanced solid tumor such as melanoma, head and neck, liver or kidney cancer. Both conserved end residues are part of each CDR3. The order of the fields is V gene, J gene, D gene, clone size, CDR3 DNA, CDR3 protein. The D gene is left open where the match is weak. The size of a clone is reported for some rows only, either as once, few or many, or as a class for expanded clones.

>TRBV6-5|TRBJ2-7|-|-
TGTGCCAGCAGTTACTCACAGGGCTACGAGCAGTACTTC
CASSYSQGYEQYF
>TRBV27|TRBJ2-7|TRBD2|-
TGTGCCAGCAGTCCCTCCTGGCGGGGGGGCCACGAGCAGTACTTC
CASSPSWRGGHEQYF
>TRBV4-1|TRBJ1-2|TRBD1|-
TGCGCCAGCAGCCAAAACCCCGGGACAGGGCAGGAGGATGGCTACACCTTC
CASSQNPGTGQEDGYTF
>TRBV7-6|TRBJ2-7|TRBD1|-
TGTGCCAGCAGCTTAACCTATACAGGGGAACACTACGAGCAGTACTTC
CASSLTYTGEHYEQYF
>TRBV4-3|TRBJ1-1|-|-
TGCGCCAGCAGCTTGTCGGCCCCGTTCGAAATCCTGGACACTGAAGCTTTCTTT
CASSLSAPFEILDTEAFF
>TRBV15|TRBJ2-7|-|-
TGTGCCACCAGCAGAGATCGGGGCACCAGCTCCTACGAGCAGTACTTC
CATSRDRGTSSYEQYF
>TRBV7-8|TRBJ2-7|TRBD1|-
TGTGCCAGCAGCTTAGCAACGGGACAGGGGGACTACGAGCAGTACTTC
CASSLATGQGDYEQYF
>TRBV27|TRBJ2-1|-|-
TGTGCCAGCACCGGGTCGGGGGACAATGAGCAGTTCTTC
CASTGSGDNEQFF
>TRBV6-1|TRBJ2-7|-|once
TGTGCCAGCAGTGAAGTCCACGGGGACTACGAGCAGTACTTC
CASSEVHGDYEQYF
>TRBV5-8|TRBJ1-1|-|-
TGTGCCAGCAGCTTGATCGGGGGGAGCTTCTTTATGAACACTGAAGCTTTCTTT
CASSLIGGSFFMNTEAFF
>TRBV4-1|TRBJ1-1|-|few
TGCGCCAGCAGCCAGTTAGGAGGGACTGAAGCTTTCTTT
CASSQLGGTEAFF
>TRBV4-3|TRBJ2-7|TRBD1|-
TGCGCCAGCAGCCCAGAAAAGTGGGACAGGGTGATGAACGAGCAGTACTTC
CASSPEKWDRVMNEQYF
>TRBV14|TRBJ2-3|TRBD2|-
TGTGCCAGCAGCCTCCTAGCGGGAGTTGGGACAGATACGCAGTATTTT
CASSLLAGVGTDTQYF
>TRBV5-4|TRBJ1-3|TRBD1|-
TGTGCCAGCAGCCGGGAGGACAGGGGAGGGCGAAACACCATATATTTT
CASSREDRGGRNTIYF
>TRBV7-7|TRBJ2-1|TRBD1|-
TGTGCTAGCAGCTTAGAAGCGCAGGGGGCACAGAATGAGCAGTTCTTC
CASSLEAQGAQNEQFF
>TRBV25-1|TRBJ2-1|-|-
TGTGCCAGCAGTGAAGTGTCGGGAGGGACAGGAAAGTTCTTC
CASSEVSGGTGKFF
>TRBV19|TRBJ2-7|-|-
TGTGCCAGTAGCCGGTCACCCTTACTCTCCTACGAGCAGTACTTC
CASSRSPLLSYEQYF